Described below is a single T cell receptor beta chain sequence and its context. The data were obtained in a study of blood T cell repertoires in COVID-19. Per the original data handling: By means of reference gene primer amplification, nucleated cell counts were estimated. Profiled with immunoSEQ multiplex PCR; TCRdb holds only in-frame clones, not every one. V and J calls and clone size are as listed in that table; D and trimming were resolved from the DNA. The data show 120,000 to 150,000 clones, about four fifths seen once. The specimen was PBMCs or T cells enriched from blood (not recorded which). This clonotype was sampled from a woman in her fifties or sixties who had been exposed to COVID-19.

Written as DNA, the CDR3 is TGTGCCATCAGTGAGTCACAGACATCCGGTGGGGAGCAGTTCTTC. Residues: CAISESQTSGGEQFF. The chain uses TRBV10-3 and TRBJ2-1; D is unresolved. The CDR3 is 15 residues long. V lost 0 bases and J lost 10, with 16 bases in between. Germline CDR1 is ENHRY and CDR2 is SYGVKD.